These T cell receptor beta chains were read from a single sample in a study of blood T cell repertoires in COVID-19. Clones were read by immunoSEQ multiplex PCR, and TCRdb kept only the in-frame ones, dropping some. The sample holds around 400,000 clones, roughly nine tenths seen once. Sequenced: peripheral blood. These receptors were obtained from a man aged 40-49 years with acute or convalescent COVID-19. Both conserved end residues are trimmed from each CDR3. Fields, in order: J gene, V gene, CDR3 protein.

J: TRBJ2-1
V: TRBV7-9
CDR3: ASSLYRGTGVEDEQF

J: TRBJ2-5
V: TRBV5-1
CDR3: ASSPGGGETQY

J: TRBJ2-1
V: TRBV19
CDR3: ASSIGSHEQF

J: TRBJ2-1
V: TRBV4-3
CDR3: ASSRLAGVGSSYNEQF

J: TRBJ1-1
V: TRBV12-3/TRBV12-4
CDR3: ASSLAGRAEAF

J: TRBJ1-3
V: TRBV6-6
CDR3: ASSYVVRAGNTIY

J: TRBJ2-7
V: TRBV9
CDR3: ASSVGGGRAYEQY

J: TRBJ2-2
V: TRBV13
CDR3: ASSLPGQETGELF

J: TRBJ2-2
V: TRBV28
CDR3: ATPRESSGTSGELF

J: TRBJ2-7
V: TRBV30
CDR3: AWRSGYEQY

J: TRBJ2-5
V: TRBV5-1
CDR3: ASSGKDRRFQETQY

J: TRBJ1-2
V: TRBV5-1
CDR3: ASSERTGSAYGYT

J: TRBJ1-2
V: TRBV5-5
CDR3: ASSLSDRANYGYT

J: TRBJ2-1
V: TRBV28
CDR3: ASSLLTGSYNEQF

J: TRBJ2-1
V: TRBV7-8
CDR3: ASRPGTGLLSQF

J: TRBJ1-6
V: TRBV20-1
CDR3: SASSFSSYNSPLH

J: TRBJ2-3
V: TRBV19
CDR3: ASSGTGGGTDTQY

J: TRBJ2-7
V: TRBV10-1
CDR3: ASMESGGGIGEQY

J: TRBJ2-2
V: TRBV28
CDR3: ASSLTDRGHTGELF

J: TRBJ1-1
V: TRBV27
CDR3: ASSLSRQGPEAF

J: TRBJ2-2
V: TRBV4-1
CDR3: ASSQGLADAGAGELF

J: TRBJ2-3
V: TRBV9
CDR3: ASSEGLPTDTQY

J: TRBJ2-6
V: TRBV4-3
CDR3: ASSQDFRGGSGANVLT

J: TRBJ2-1
V: TRBV7-8
CDR3: ASSLRGGDEQF

J: TRBJ2-3
V: TRBV13
CDR3: ASSLGVSSGGADTQY

J: TRBJ1-2
V: TRBV29-1
CDR3: SVLRLSGYGYT

J: TRBJ1-6
V: TRBV25-1
CDR3: ASSDSGAGLVSPLH